These 22 T cell receptor beta chains came from one sample sequenced in a study of blood T cell repertoires in COVID-19. This table comes from immunoSEQ multiplex PCR, and its TCRdb copy is limited to in-frame clones, with some not included. The table shows fewer than 300,000 clones, with 84% occurring only once. The sequencing sample was made of peripheral blood. The source is a human donor in a cohort sampled during active COVID-19.

This clone was picked up a small number of times. The chain couples TRBV18 to TRBJ2-1; TRBD1 matches 7 bases. The ends lost 2 bases at V and 2 bases at J; junction bases unmatched: 3. CDR1 and CDR2 from the germline V gene are KGHSH and LQKENI. The CDR3 runs to 15 residues. The CDR3 sequence: CASSPADRTYNEQFF. The CDR3 DNA reads as TGTGCCAGCTCACCAGCGGACAGGACCTACAATGAGCAGTTCTTC.

The rearrangement uses TRBV19 and TRBJ2-1; 7 bases fit TRBD1. Trimming removed 5 bases from V and 8 bases from J; junction bases left unmatched: 12. Germline V gives CDR1 LNHDA, CDR2 SQIVND (reference sequence). There are 15 residues in the CDR3. The CDR3 here is CASSPRTGHRDEQFF. CDR3 in DNA: TGTGCCAGTAGTCCGCGGACAGGTCATCGTGATGAGCAGTTCTTC.

The chain links TRBV12-5 to TRBJ2-5; D might be TRBD1 (5 bases). V dropped 1 base and J dropped 2 bases, with 11 bases sitting between them. The CDR3 is 15 amino acids. CDR1 is LGHNT, CDR2 FRNRAP, per germline. CDR3 DNA: TGTGCTAGTGGTTTGGGACAGATCTTACAAGAGACCCAGTACTTC. Translated: CASGLGQILQETQYF. Supplemented by reference TRBV12-5 and TRBJ2-5, the full variable domain reads DARVTQTPRHKVTEMGQEVTMRCQPILGHNTVFWYRQTMMQGLELLAYFRNRAPLDDSGMPKDRFSAEMPDATLATLKIQPSEPRDSAVYFCASGLGQILQETQYFGPGTRLLVL.

J is TRBJ2-2 and V is TRBV6-5, with TRBD1 as a possible D gene (6 bases). CDR1 and CDR2 (germline): MNHEY, SVGAGI. This CDR3 comprises 12 residues. In DNA form, the CDR3 reads TGTGGGGCTGGACAGTCCACCGGGGAGCTGTTTTTT. Protein product: CGAGQSTGELFF.

This clone was observed a handful of times. The chain uses TRBV4-3 and TRBJ2-7; tentatively, D is TRBD2 (6 bases). Deletions cut 0 bases from V and 3 bases from J, with 6 bases between. CDR3 size: 13 residues. In germline, CDR1 is LGHNA, CDR2 YSLEER. CDR3 in amino acids: CASSQDGGYEQYF. The CDR3 DNA reads as TGCGCCAGCAGCCAAGACGGGGGCTACGAGCAGTACTTC.

The V gene is TRBV24-1, the J gene TRBJ2-3; 11 nucleotides match TRBD2. With 3 bases clipped from V and 0 bases from J, the junction kept 4 bases outside the gene matches. Germline CDR1 is KGHDR and CDR2 is SFDVKD. CDR3 length equals 17 residues. In DNA form, the CDR3 reads TGTGCCACCAGTGATCCTGGGACTAGCGGAAGCACAGATACGCAGTATTTT. It specifies CATSDPGTSGSTDTQYF.

V gene TRBV5-4 combines with J gene TRBJ2-5, with D possibly being TRBD1 (5 bases). V shed 2 bases and J shed 5 bases, with 13 bases lying between them. This CDR3 contains 14 residues. Germline CDR1 is SGHNT and CDR2 is YYREEE (reference sequence). DNA for the CDR3: TGTGCCAGCAGCTTAGCAGGGCGTAGGGAGACCCAGTACTTC. It specifies CASSLAGRRETQYF.

In nucleotides, the CDR3 is TGTGCCAGCTCAGGAGGGTCAAAGCCTTCCTTTGGCTACACCTTC. Its translation: CASSGGSKPSFGYTF. V gene TRBV18 combines with J gene TRBJ1-2; D gene ambiguous. Trimming stripped 5 bases from V and 7 bases from J, with 20 bases between. This CDR3 is built from 15 residues. Germline CDR1 and CDR2: KGHSH and LQKENI.

V is TRBV7-9 and J is TRBJ2-2; no firm D call. CDR1 and CDR2 from the germline V gene are SEHNR and FQNEAQ (reference sequence). The germline V and J ends were trimmed by 1 base and 3 bases, with 6 bases remaining between them. The CDR3 runs to 14 residues. In DNA, the CDR3 is TGTGCCAGCAGCTTAGATTCGGACACCGGGGAGCTGTTTTTT. Translation gives CASSLDSDTGELFF.

The chain combines TRBV27 with TRBJ1-4, with 7 bases fitting TRBD1. Germline values: CDR1 MNHEY, CDR2 SMNVEV (reference sequence). CDR3 length: 14 amino acids. Unmatched junction bases numbered 5, after V lost 3 bases and J lost 7 bases. This CDR3 reads CASSLTGRGEKLFF. The DNA for the CDR3 is TGTGCCAGCAGTTTGACAGGGCGGGGTGAAAAACTGTTTTTT.

This CDR3 is CATSSPTPYNEQFF. The DNA for the CDR3 is TGTGCCACCAGCAGTCCCACACCATACAATGAGCAGTTCTTC. The chain recombines TRBV24-1 with TRBJ2-1, with no clear D. This CDR3 region has 14 residues. From germline, CDR1 is KGHDR and CDR2 SFDVKD. The germline V and J ends were trimmed by 7 bases and 4 bases, with 13 bases remaining between them.

The chain links TRBV6-1 to TRBJ1-5; no clear D gene. CDR3 length: 15 residues. The germline V gene has CDR1 MNHNS and CDR2 SASEGT. Trimming stripped 3 bases from V and 0 bases from J, with 9 bases between. This CDR3 reads CASSEIGFSNQPQHF. The DNA of the CDR3 is TGTGCCAGCAGTGAGATCGGGTTTAGCAATCAGCCCCAGCATTTT.

V gene TRBV5-4 combines with J gene TRBJ2-1; D may be TRBD2 (6 bases). V lost 4 bases, J lost 8 bases, and 16 bases lay in between. The CDR3 is 14 residues long. Germline V CDR1 and CDR2: SGHNT, YYREEE (reference sequence). CDR3 loop: CASSPMAGRYEQFF. The CDR3 DNA reads TGTGCCAGCAGCCCCATGGCGGGGAGGTATGAGCAGTTCTTC.

The genes are TRBV19 and TRBJ1-2; TRBD1 might be the D (6 bases). The CDR3 length is 12 residues. V lost 4 bases to trimming and J lost 8 bases, with 11 bases between them. The germline CDR1 and CDR2 sequences are LNHDA and SQIVND (reference sequence). The CDR3 loop is CASSTQGGGYTF. The CDR3, as DNA: TGTGCCAGTAGTACACAGGGAGGGGGCTACACCTTC.

The J gene is TRBJ2-7, the V gene TRBV25-1; possible D gene TRBD1, 5 bases. The V end lost 1 base, the J end lost 2 bases, and 12 bases lay between the germline ends. Germline CDR1 and CDR2: MGHDK and SYGVNS. The CDR3 is 15 amino acids. The CDR3 is CASSELVGRAYEQYF. Here the CDR3 DNA reads TGTGCCAGCAGTGAATTAGTAGGCAGGGCCTACGAGCAGTACTTC.

The V call is TRBV7-3, the J call TRBJ2-5; 8 bases match TRBD2. CDR3 length equals 14 residues. The junction had 6 bases not matched to a gene; V was cut back by 4 bases and J by 5 bases. Looked up from germline, CDR1 is SGHTA and CDR2 is FQGTGA. CDR3 protein: CASSSHGLAETQYF. CDR3 bases: TGTGCCAGCAGCTCCCATGGACTAGCTGAGACCCAGTACTTC. Filled out from reference TRBV7-3 and TRBJ2-5, the complete variable domain reads GAGVSQTPSNKVTEKGKYVELRCDPISGHTALYWYRQSLGQGPEFLIYFQGTGAADDSGLPNDRFFAVRPEGSVSTLKIQRTERGDSAVYLCASSSHGLAETQYFGPGTRLLVL.

The chain has TRBV2 and TRBJ2-1; TRBD2 aligns across 7 bases. V was pared by 5 bases and J by 0 bases, with 4 bases of the junction left unmatched. The CDR3 sequence is 15 residues long. Germline V CDR1 and CDR2: SNHLY, FYNNEI. CDR3 in DNA: TGTGCCAGCAGTATCGAGCGGGGCTCCTACAATGAGCAGTTCTTC. It is translated as CASSIERGSYNEQFF.

The chain recombines TRBV18 with TRBJ2-3; 8 bases align to TRBD1. The germline CDR1 and CDR2 sequences are KGHSH and LQKENI. This CDR3 contains 14 residues. The V and J ends lost 3 bases and 3 bases, in that order; junction bases with no gene match: 2. The CDR3 coding sequence is TGTGCCAGCTCACCCCAGGGGGCGACAGATACGCAGTATTTT. Protein sequence: CASSPQGATDTQYF.

In this sample, this clone turned up once. V is TRBV6-2 or TRBV6-3 and J is TRBJ2-5; TRBD2 agrees at 9 bases. There are 16 residues in the CDR3. Trimming cost V 2 bases and J 4 bases; bases outside gene matches: 8. Germline-derived CDR1 and CDR2 are MNHEY and SVGEGT. CDR3 in amino acids: CASSYDWRGGRETQYF. Here the CDR3 DNA reads TGTGCCAGCAGTTACGACTGGCGGGGGGGCCGAGAGACCCAGTACTTC.

This rearrangement joins TRBV6-4 to TRBJ1-1; 11 nucleotides line up with TRBD1. Trimming took 4 bases from V and 1 from J; bases not matched to a gene: 2. This CDR3 region has 15 residues. Germline V gene lookup returns CDR1 MRHNA and CDR2 SNTAGT. The CDR3 bases are TGTGCCAGCAGTGGGGGGACAGGGGGGAACACTGAAGCTTTCTTT. Encoded protein: CASSGGTGGNTEAFF.

This clone was seen a handful of times. This rearrangement joins TRBV7-2 to TRBJ2-7; D not certain. This CDR3 contains 13 residues. Germline CDR1 SGHTA, CDR2 FQGNSA. The V end lost 3 bases, the J end lost 6 bases, and 12 bases lay between the germline ends. CDR3 amino acids: CASSFQVVSEQYF. In DNA, the CDR3 is TGTGCCAGCAGCTTTCAAGTAGTTTCCGAGCAGTACTTC.

The chain employs TRBV6-5 and TRBJ1-2; 7 bases agree with TRBD1. The CDR3 consists of 14 residues. The V and J ends lost 6 bases and 8 bases, in that order; junction bases with no gene match: 12. Germline CDR1 is MNHEY and CDR2 is SVGAGI. The CDR3, as DNA: TGTGCCAGCAGGGTTGACAGGGACCTAGGGGGCTACACCTTC. Residues: CASRVDRDLGGYTF.